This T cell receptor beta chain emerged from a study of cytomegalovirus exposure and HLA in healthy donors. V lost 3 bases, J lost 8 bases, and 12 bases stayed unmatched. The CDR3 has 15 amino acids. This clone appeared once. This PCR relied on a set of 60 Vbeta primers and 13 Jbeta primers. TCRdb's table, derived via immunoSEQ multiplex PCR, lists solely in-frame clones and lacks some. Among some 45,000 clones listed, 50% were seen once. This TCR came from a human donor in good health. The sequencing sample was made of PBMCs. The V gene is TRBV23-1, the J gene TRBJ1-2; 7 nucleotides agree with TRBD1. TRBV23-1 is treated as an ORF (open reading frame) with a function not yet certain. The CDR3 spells CASSHPMTGPRGYTF. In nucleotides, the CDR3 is TGCGCCAGCAGTCACCCGATGACAGGGCCGCGGGGCTACACCTTC.